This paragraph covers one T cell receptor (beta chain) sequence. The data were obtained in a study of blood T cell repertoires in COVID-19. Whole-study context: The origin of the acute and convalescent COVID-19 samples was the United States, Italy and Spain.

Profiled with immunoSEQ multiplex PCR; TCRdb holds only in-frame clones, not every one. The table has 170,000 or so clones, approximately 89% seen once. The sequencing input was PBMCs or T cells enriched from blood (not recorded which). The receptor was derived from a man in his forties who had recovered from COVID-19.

Written as DNA, the CDR3 is TGTGCCAGCAGCCAAGGGACAGGGGACACAGATACGCAGTATTTT. This translates into CASSQGTGDTDTQYF. The V and J genes are TRBV5-8 and TRBJ2-3; 10 bases fit TRBD1. The V and J ends lost 4 bases and 2 bases, in that order; junction bases with no gene match: 4. Germline CDR1 reads SGHTS; CDR2 reads YDEGEE. The CDR3 length is 15 residues.